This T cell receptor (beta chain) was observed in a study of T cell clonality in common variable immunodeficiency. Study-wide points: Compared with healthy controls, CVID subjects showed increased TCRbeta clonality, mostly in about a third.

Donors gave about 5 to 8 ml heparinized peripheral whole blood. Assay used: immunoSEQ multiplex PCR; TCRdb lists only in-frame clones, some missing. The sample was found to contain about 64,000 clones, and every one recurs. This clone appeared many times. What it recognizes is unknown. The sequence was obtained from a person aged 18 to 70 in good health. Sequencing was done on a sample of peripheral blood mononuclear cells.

The DNA read from the CDR3 is TGTGCCACCAGCAGAGACCTTGGGACAGCCTACGAG. Translated, it gives CATSRDLGTAYE. The whole CDR3 sequence is CATSRDLGTAYEQYF. The genes are TRBV15 and TRBJ2-7, with TRBD1 identical over 7 bases. The read terminates 3 residues ahead of where the CDR3 ends, so the germline J gene completes it. The V and J ends lost 0 bases and 2 bases, in that order; junction bases with no gene match: 4. The CDR3 extends over 15 amino acids. The germline gives CDR1 LNHNV, CDR2 YYDKDF (reference sequence).